These T cell receptor beta chains were read from a single sample in a study of identical twins. TCRdb analysed the 5' RACE reads with MiXCR anew, one entry per CDR3 protein. The sample records hundreds of thousands of distinct CDR3 sequences, less than 7% being singletons. Sample: naive T cells sorted from blood. The source is a man aged 18 to 29 in good health. Each CDR3 is given with its conserved first and last residue. Each record gives: CDR3 protein, CDR3 DNA, V gene, J gene, D gene, clone size. The D gene is left open where the match is weak. The listing skips clone size in some rows; elsewhere it reads once, few, many or a size class.

CDR3aa: CASSPWTASYNEQFF
CDR3nt: TGTGCCAGCAGCCCCTGGACAGCCTCCTACAATGAGCAGTTCTTC
v_gene: TRBV7-9
j_gene: TRBJ2-1
d_gene: -
abundance: -

CDR3aa: CASSPLATYYNEQFF
CDR3nt: TGTGCCAGCAGTCCACTAGCGACGTACTACAATGAGCAGTTCTTC
v_gene: TRBV12-3/TRBV12-4
j_gene: TRBJ2-1
d_gene: TRBD2
abundance: many

CDR3aa: CAASDRGPLNSRSTQYF
CDR3nt: TGTGCCGCCAGTGATAGGGGACCCCTCAACTCGCGGAGTACGCAGTATTTT
v_gene: TRBV24-1
j_gene: TRBJ2-3
d_gene: -
abundance: -

CDR3aa: CASSPQNSETQYF
CDR3nt: TGTGCCAGCAGTCCTCAGAATAGTGAGACCCAGTACTTC
v_gene: TRBV2
j_gene: TRBJ2-5
d_gene: -
abundance: many

CDR3aa: CASSSSRTGRDEQFF
CDR3nt: TGTGCCAGCAGCTCAAGCCGGACAGGTCGAGATGAGCAGTTCTTC
v_gene: TRBV7-3
j_gene: TRBJ2-1
d_gene: TRBD1
abundance: many

CDR3aa: CASSFSGLAGTEQYF
CDR3nt: TGTGCCAGCAGCTTCTCGGGACTAGCGGGAACCGAGCAGTACTTC
v_gene: TRBV9
j_gene: TRBJ2-7
d_gene: TRBD2
abundance: many

CDR3aa: CASSSGTEGNYEQYF
CDR3nt: TGTGCCAGCAGTTCAGGGACCGAAGGTAATTACGAGCAGTACTTC
v_gene: TRBV27
j_gene: TRBJ2-7
d_gene: -
abundance: many

CDR3aa: CASSYASGRADQETQYF
CDR3nt: TGTGCCAGCAGTTATGCTAGCGGGAGGGCCGATCAAGAGACCCAGTACTTC
v_gene: TRBV6-5
j_gene: TRBJ2-5
d_gene: TRBD2
abundance: few

CDR3aa: CATSDGAEFYNEQFF
CDR3nt: TGTGCCACCAGTGATGGTGCCGAGTTCTACAATGAGCAGTTCTTC
v_gene: TRBV24-1
j_gene: TRBJ2-1
d_gene: -
abundance: few

CDR3aa: CASNPGLSYGYTF
CDR3nt: TGTGCCAGCAACCCGGGACTGTCCTATGGCTACACCTTC
v_gene: TRBV12-3/TRBV12-4
j_gene: TRBJ1-2
d_gene: -
abundance: few

CDR3aa: CASSMRQGDGEQYF
CDR3nt: TGTGCCAGCAGCATGAGACAGGGCGATGGCGAGCAGTACTTC
v_gene: TRBV7-2
j_gene: TRBJ2-7
d_gene: TRBD1
abundance: -

CDR3aa: CASSWDRAAKNIQYF
CDR3nt: TGTGCCAGCAGTTGGGACAGGGCGGCCAAAAACATTCAGTACTTC
v_gene: TRBV28
j_gene: TRBJ2-4
d_gene: TRBD1
abundance: few

CDR3aa: CASSRTRELHEQFF
CDR3nt: TGTGCCAGCAGCCGGACGAGGGAGCTCCATGAGCAGTTCTTC
v_gene: TRBV7-2
j_gene: TRBJ2-1
d_gene: -
abundance: many

CDR3aa: CASSQSEQGDYGYTF
CDR3nt: TGTGCCAGCAGCCAATCCGAACAGGGCGACTATGGCTACACCTTC
v_gene: TRBV4-2
j_gene: TRBJ1-2
d_gene: -
abundance: -

CDR3aa: CSARPTSGAYNEQFF
CDR3nt: TGCAGTGCTAGGCCCACTAGCGGAGCCTACAATGAGCAGTTCTTC
v_gene: TRBV20-1
j_gene: TRBJ2-1
d_gene: TRBD2
abundance: many

CDR3aa: CASSIQGGRGETQYF
CDR3nt: TGTGCCAGCAGCATTCAGGGGGGGAGGGGAGAGACCCAGTACTTC
v_gene: TRBV11-2
j_gene: TRBJ2-5
d_gene: -
abundance: few

CDR3aa: CASSLPSGLLYNEQFF
CDR3nt: TGTGCCAGCAGTTTGCCTTCGGGACTACTTTACAATGAGCAGTTCTTC
v_gene: TRBV28
j_gene: TRBJ2-1
d_gene: TRBD2
abundance: many

CDR3aa: CSAILQGRGLYEQYF
CDR3nt: TGCAGCGCCATATTACAGGGCCGGGGACTCTACGAGCAGTACTTC
v_gene: TRBV29-1
j_gene: TRBJ2-7
d_gene: -
abundance: many

CDR3aa: CASSEDRDDGYTF
CDR3nt: TGTGCCAGCAGTGAAGACAGGGACGACGGCTACACCTTC
v_gene: TRBV6-1
j_gene: TRBJ1-2
d_gene: -
abundance: many

CDR3aa: CASNLPGTATGELFF
CDR3nt: TGTGCCAGCAATCTTCCCGGGACAGCTACCGGGGAGCTGTTTTTT
v_gene: TRBV28
j_gene: TRBJ2-2
d_gene: TRBD1
abundance: -

CDR3aa: CASTPLGVGGPQHF
CDR3nt: TGTGCCAGCACCCCCTTGGGGGTCGGGGGACCCCAGCATTTT
v_gene: TRBV6-1
j_gene: TRBJ1-5
d_gene: -
abundance: few

CDR3aa: CASRYSRTDQAFF
CDR3nt: TGTGCCAGCAGATACTCGAGGACGGACCAAGCTTTCTTT
v_gene: TRBV6-5
j_gene: TRBJ1-1
d_gene: -
abundance: -

CDR3aa: CASSPWGQDYGYTF
CDR3nt: TGTGCCAGCTCACCGTGGGGTCAGGACTATGGCTACACCTTC
v_gene: TRBV18
j_gene: TRBJ1-2
d_gene: -
abundance: few

CDR3aa: CASRFSGSTDTQYF
CDR3nt: TGTGCCAGCAGGTTTAGCGGGAGCACAGATACGCAGTATTTT
v_gene: TRBV12-3/TRBV12-4
j_gene: TRBJ2-3
d_gene: TRBD2
abundance: many

CDR3aa: CASSQAGHLTDTQYF
CDR3nt: TGCGCCAGCAGCCAAGCGGGACACCTCACAGATACGCAGTATTTT
v_gene: TRBV4-1
j_gene: TRBJ2-3
d_gene: -
abundance: many

CDR3aa: CASSLMVGVNEQFF
CDR3nt: TGTGCCAGCAGCTTAATGGTAGGGGTCAATGAGCAGTTCTTC
v_gene: TRBV7-2
j_gene: TRBJ2-1
d_gene: -
abundance: -

CDR3aa: CAWSGDREQFF
CDR3nt: TGTGCCTGGAGTGGAGACAGGGAGCAGTTCTTC
v_gene: TRBV30
j_gene: TRBJ2-1
d_gene: -
abundance: -

CDR3aa: CASSLGDRGNEQFF
CDR3nt: TGTGCCAGCAGCTTAGGGGACAGGGGCAATGAGCAGTTCTTC
v_gene: TRBV7-9
j_gene: TRBJ2-1
d_gene: TRBD1
abundance: few